A single sample gave rise to the 2 T cell receptor beta chains below, sequenced in a study of molecular identifiers for immune sequencing clone quantification. TCRdb used MiXCR to reprocess the PCR reads, holding one entry per CDR3 protein. The sample includes tens of thousands of distinct CDR3 sequences, 15% to 20% of them seen just once. Sequencing was performed on naive CD8+ T cells from blood, with Jurkat cell RNA spiked in. Subset defined: FACS-sorted CD8+CD4-CCR7+CD45RA+ naive T cells. The source is a human donor in good health. Some libraries in this study had Jurkat cell RNA spiked in.

This chain uses TRBV3-1 with TRBJ1-2; no definite D call. Germline V gives CDR1 LGHDT, CDR2 YNNKEL (reference sequence). Trimming took 4 bases from V and 3 from J, leaving 15 bases between them. The CDR3 contains 15 residues. Here the CDR3 reads CASSRTARLDYGYTF. CDR3 bases: TGTGCCAGCAGCCGGACGGCGCGGCTCGACTATGGCTACACCTTC.

This clonotype appeared many times. The chain couples TRBV20-1 to TRBJ1-5; a possible D gene is TRBD1 (6 bases). V lost 6 bases and J lost 5, with 20 bases in between. Germline-derived CDR1 and CDR2 are DFQATT and SNEGSKA (reference sequence). This CDR3 is built from 15 residues. This chain's CDR3 is CSAPGSGGPDQPQHF. The CDR3 DNA sequence: TGCAGTGCCCCCGGGAGTGGGGGCCCGGATCAGCCCCAGCATTTT.